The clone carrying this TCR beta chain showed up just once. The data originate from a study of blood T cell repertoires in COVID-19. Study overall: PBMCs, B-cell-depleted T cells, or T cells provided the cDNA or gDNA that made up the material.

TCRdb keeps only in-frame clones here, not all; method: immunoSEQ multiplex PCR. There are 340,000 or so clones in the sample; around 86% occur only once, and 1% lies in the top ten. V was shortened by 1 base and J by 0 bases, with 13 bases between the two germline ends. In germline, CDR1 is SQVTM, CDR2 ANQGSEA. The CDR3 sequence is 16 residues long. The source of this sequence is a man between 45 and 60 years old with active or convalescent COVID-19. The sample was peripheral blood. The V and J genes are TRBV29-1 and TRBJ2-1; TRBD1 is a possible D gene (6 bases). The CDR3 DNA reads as TGCAGCGTTGAAGCGGTCGGACAGCACTCCTACAATGAGCAGTTCTTC. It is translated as CSVEAVGQHSYNEQFF.